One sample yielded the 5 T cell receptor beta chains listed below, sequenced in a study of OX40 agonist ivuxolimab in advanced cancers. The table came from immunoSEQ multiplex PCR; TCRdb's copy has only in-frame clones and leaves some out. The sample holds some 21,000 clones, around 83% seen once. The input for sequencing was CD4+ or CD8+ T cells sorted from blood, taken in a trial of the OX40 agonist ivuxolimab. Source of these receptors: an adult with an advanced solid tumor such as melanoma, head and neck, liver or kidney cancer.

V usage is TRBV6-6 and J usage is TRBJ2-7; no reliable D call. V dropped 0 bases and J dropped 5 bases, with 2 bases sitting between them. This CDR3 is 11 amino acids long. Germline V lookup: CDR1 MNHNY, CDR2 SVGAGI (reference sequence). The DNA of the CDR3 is TGTGCCAGCAGTTACTCACACGAGCAGTACTTC. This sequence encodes CASSYSHEQYF.

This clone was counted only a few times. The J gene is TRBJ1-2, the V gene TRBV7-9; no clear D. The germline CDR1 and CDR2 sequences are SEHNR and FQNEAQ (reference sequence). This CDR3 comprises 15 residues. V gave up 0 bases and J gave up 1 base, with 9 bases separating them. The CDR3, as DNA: TGTGCCAGCAGCTTAGCCCCTACTATTAACTATGGCTACACCTTC. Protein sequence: CASSLAPTINYGYTF. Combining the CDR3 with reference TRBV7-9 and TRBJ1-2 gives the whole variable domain DTGVSQNPRHKITKRGQNVTFRCDPISEHNRLYWYRQTLGQGPEFLTYFQNEAQLEKSRLLSDRFSAERPKGSFSTLEIQRTEQGDSAMYLCASSLAPTINYGYTFGSGTRLTVV.

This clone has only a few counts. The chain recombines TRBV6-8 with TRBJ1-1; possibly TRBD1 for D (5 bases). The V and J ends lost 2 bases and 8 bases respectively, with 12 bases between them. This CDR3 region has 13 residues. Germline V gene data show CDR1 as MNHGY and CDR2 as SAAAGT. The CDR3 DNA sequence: TGTGCCAGCAGTTACGGGGGTCAGGCGGAAGCTTTCTTT. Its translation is CASSYGGQAEAFF.

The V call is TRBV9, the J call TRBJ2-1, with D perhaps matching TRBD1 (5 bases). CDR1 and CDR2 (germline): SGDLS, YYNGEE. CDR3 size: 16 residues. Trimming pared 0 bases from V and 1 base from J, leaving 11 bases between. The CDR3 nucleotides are TGTGCCAGCAGCGTAGTAGGGGCTTCATCCTACAATGAGCAGTTCTTC. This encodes CASSVVGASSYNEQFF. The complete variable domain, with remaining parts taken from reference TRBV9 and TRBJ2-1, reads DSGVTQTPKHLITATGQRVTLRCSPRSGDLSVYWYQQSLDQGLQFLIQYYNGEERAKGNILERFSAQQFPDLHSELNLSSLELGDSALYFCASSVVGASSYNEQFFGPGTRLTVL.

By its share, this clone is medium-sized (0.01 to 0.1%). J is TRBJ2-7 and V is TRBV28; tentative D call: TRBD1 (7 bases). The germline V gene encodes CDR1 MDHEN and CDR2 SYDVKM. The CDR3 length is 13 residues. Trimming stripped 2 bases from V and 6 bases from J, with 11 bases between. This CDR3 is CASSLARGAEQYF. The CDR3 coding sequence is TGTGCCAGCAGTTTAGCCAGGGGGGCCGAGCAGTACTTC.